This T cell receptor (beta chain) is from a study of blood T cell repertoires in COVID-19. Across the whole study: Acute and convalescent COVID-19 specimens originated in the United States, Italy and Spain. T cells, B-cell-depleted T cells, or PBMCs provided the cDNA or gDNA that served as material.

CDR1 and CDR2 (germline): SGHTA, FQGTGA. The CDR3 spans 14 residues. Trimming removed 4 bases from V and 4 bases from J, with 11 bases in between. Authors' data handling: Estimation of nucleated cell counts was performed using reference gene primer amplification. Method: immunoSEQ multiplex PCR; TCRdb's copy keeps in-frame clones and lacks some. For V, J and clone size, that table is used; D and trimming come from the DNA. Altogether tens of thousands of clones are present, roughly nine tenths being singletons, with the ten largest covering 10% to 11%. The clonotype originates from a human donor in a cohort sampled during active COVID-19. The rearrangement joins TRBV7-3 to TRBJ2-1, with D possibly matching TRBD2 (6 bases). Input material: peripheral blood. The CDR3 loop reads CASSYSGLYNEQFF. In DNA, the CDR3 is TGTGCCAGCAGCTACTCGGGACTTTACAATGAGCAGTTCTTC.